Sequencing of this T cell receptor (beta chain) was carried out in a study of neoadjuvant anti-PD-1 for oral cavity cancer. For the study at large: Patients mostly received three to four biweekly nivolumab doses at 3 mg/kg before surgery. General study findings and limits: Larger post-treatment preexisting tumor clones tracked with greater tumor shrinkage.

Only in-frame clones appear in the TCRdb table, and some are missing; sequencing was by immunoSEQ multiplex PCR. There are about 24,000 clones in the sample; approximately 26% occur only once, and around 15% lies in the top ten. The germline CDR1 and CDR2 sequences are MNHEY and SMNVEV (reference sequence). CDR3 length: 13 residues. V dropped 4 bases and J dropped 13; count of bases not matched to a gene: 4. With regard to this clone: Its specificity is unknown.

The time point here: after neoadjuvant nivolumab, at surgical resection. This sequence joins TRBV27 and TRBJ2-1; 13 bases match TRBD2. This receptor was taken from a person between 40 and 85 years old with oral cavity squamous cell carcinoma. The input for sequencing was tumor tissue, taken after nivolumab (anti-PD-1) treatment. CDR3 DNA: TGTGCCAGCAGTTCGGGACTAGCGGGGCTCCAGTTCTTC. Encoded protein: CASSSGLAGLQFF.